The clone carrying this TCR beta chain has a handful of counts. The target antigen is unknown. The data were taken from a study of CD8+ T cells in alopecia areata. The wider study: Each day, treated patients took oral tofacitinib twice, at 5 to 10 mg per dose. Findings of the study overall: Normal scalp showed lower clonality than lesional scalp, especially alopecia totalis/universalis.

Extracted from the samples, RNA was reverse transcribed into cDNA to serve as the sequencing template. Profiled with immunoSEQ multiplex PCR; TCRdb holds only in-frame clones, not every one. The repertoire consists of under 300,000 clones, with about 68% occurring once and the leading ten covering more than 0.95%. From alopecia areata patients, lesional scalp punch biopsies and peripheral blood were collected. Trimming shortened V by 6 bases and J by 8 bases, and 17 bases separated the two germline ends. CDR3 size: 15 residues. Germline CDR1 LGHNT, CDR2 FRNRAP. The chain carries TRBV12-5 and TRBJ1-6; D call uncertain. The receptor comes from a human donor with alopecia areata. Source: CD4+ T cells sorted from blood, taken at week 0. The DNA for the CDR3 is TGTGCTAGTGGCCCGGACGGACTTATCGATTCACCCCTCCACTTT. Protein: CASGPDGLIDSPLHF.